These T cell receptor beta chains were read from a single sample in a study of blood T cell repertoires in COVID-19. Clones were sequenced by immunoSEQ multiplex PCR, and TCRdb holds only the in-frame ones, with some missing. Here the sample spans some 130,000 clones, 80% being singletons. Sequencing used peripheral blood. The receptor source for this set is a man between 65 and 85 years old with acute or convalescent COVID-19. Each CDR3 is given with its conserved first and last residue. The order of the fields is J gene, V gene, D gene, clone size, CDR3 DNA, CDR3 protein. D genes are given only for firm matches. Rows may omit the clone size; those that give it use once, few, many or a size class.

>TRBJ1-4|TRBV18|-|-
TGTGCCAGCTCACTGCTACAGGGCCCGCGGGAAAAACTGTTTTTT
CASSLLQGPREKLFF
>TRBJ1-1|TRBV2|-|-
TGTGCCAGCACCACAGGGTTCGGCACTGAAGCTTTCTTT
CASTTGFGTEAFF
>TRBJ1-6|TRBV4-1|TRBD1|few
TGCGCCAGCAGCCGTCCGACCACAGGGGGAAGTAACTCACCCCTCCACTTT
CASSRPTTGGSNSPLHF
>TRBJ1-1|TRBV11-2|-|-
TGTGCCAGCAGCAATCCGGGGGGGAACACTGAAGCTTTCTTT
CASSNPGGNTEAFF
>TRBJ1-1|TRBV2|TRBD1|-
TGTGCCAGCAGTGACACGCAGGGGGTGAGAAACACTGAAGCTTTCTTT
CASSDTQGVRNTEAFF
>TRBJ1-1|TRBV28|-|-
TGTGCCAGCATATCGTGGAACACTGAAGCTTTCTTT
CASISWNTEAFF
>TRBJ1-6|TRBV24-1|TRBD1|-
TGTGCCACCACCGAGGGGACAGACCGAGAGTATAATTCACCCCTCCACTTT
CATTEGTDREYNSPLHF
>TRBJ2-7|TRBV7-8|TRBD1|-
TGTGCCAGCAGCTTCCCCCGCCAGGGGGTCGTCTCCTACGAGCAGTACTTC
CASSFPRQGVVSYEQYF
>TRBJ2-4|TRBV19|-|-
TGTGCCAGTAGTATAGACCACGGACAGTCAGAGTACTTC
CASSIDHGQSEYF
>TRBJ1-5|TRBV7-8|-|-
TGTGCCAGCAGCCCCGCGATCGGGCCCCAGCATTTT
CASSPAIGPQHF
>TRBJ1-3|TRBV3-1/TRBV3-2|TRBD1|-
TGTGCCAGCAGTCGTGACAGGGGCTCTGGAAACACCATATATTTT
CASSRDRGSGNTIYF
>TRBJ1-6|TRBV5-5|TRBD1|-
TGTGCCAGCAGCCCGGACAGGGCTTCTAATTCACCCCTCCACTTT
CASSPDRASNSPLHF
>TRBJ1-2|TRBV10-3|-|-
TGTGCCATCAGTGAGGTACAGGGTAGTCTCCGCGGCTACACCTTC
CAISEVQGSLRGYTF
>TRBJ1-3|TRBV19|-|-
TGTGCCAGTAGTGGCGAACTAGGAAACACCATATATTTT
CASSGELGNTIYF
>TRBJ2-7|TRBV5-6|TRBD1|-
TGTGCCAGCAGCTTGTGGGGACAGGGAAGTTTGTACGAGCAGTACTTC
CASSLWGQGSLYEQYF
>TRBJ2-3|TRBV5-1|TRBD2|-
TGCGCCAGCAGCTTGCGTGGAGGGAGGGCAGATACGCAGTATTTT
CASSLRGGRADTQYF
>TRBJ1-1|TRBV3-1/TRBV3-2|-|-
TGTGCCAGCAGCCAAGGACAGAAAAACACTGAAGCTTTCTTT
CASSQGQKNTEAFF
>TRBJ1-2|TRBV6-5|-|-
TGTGCCAGCAGCGAGGTGGCCTATGGCTACACCTTC
CASSEVAYGYTF
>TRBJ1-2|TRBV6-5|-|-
TGTGCCAGCAGTTCCACAGGTCACTACACCTTC
CASSSTGHYTF
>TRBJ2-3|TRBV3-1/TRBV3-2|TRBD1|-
TGTGCCAGCAGCCAAGATAGAGGGGGCAGAGATACGCAGTATTTT
CASSQDRGGRDTQYF
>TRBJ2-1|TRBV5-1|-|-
TGCGCCAGCAGCTTGTCAGGAACCTACAATGAGCAGTTCTTC
CASSLSGTYNEQFF
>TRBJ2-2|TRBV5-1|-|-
TGCGCCAGCAGCTTAAATGTGGGGGGCACCGGGGAGCTGTTTTTT
CASSLNVGGTGELFF
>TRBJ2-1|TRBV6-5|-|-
TGTGCCGTCAAGGCGGGACTTCAAGGCTACAATGAGCAGTTCTTC
CAVKAGLQGYNEQFF
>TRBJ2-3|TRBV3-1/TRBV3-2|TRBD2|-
TGTGCCAGCAGCACTAGCGGGGGGGGGACTAGCACAGATACGCAGTATTTT
CASSTSGGGTSTDTQYF
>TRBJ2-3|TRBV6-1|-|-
TGTGCCAGCAGTGAAGCGAGACTGGATACGCAGTATTTT
CASSEARLDTQYF